This TCR beta chain was documented in a study of blood T cell repertoires in COVID-19. Clones were sequenced by immunoSEQ multiplex PCR, and TCRdb holds only the in-frame ones, with some missing. The table includes 180,000 or so clones, 70% to 90% detected once. The CDR3 extends over 14 amino acids. J was trimmed by 7 bases and V by 6 bases; bases with no gene match: 12. CDR1 is MGHRA, CDR2 YSYEKL, per germline. The chain joins TRBV4-1 to TRBJ2-7, with 7 bases aligning to TRBD2. The source is a man aged 35-49 years who had recovered from COVID-19. The sequenced material came from peripheral blood. The CDR3 region is CASSNGWGGGEQYF. CDR3 bases: TGCGCCAGCAGTAATGGTTGGGGGGGAGGGGAGCAGTACTTC.